The subject of this entry is one T cell receptor (beta chain). The antigen is not known. The data belong to a study of OX40 agonist ivuxolimab in advanced cancers. Study at large: Males comprised 70% to 90% of the group, whose mean age was about 62 years (range 23 to 79). Partial responses occurred in Three dose-escalation patients, one with hepatocellular carcinoma and two with cutaneous melanoma. Therapy given before enrollment (anti-PD-1, anti-PD-L1 or anti-CTLA-4) was allowed, and 40% to 45% had some.

Only in-frame clones appear in the TCRdb table, and some are missing; sequencing was by immunoSEQ multiplex PCR. The table has around 60,000 clones, 84% seen once. Findings of the study overall: Normalized T-cell clonal expansion was also low in a subset of nonresponders.

The sample in question was CD4+ or CD8+ T cells sorted from blood, obtained in a trial of the OX40 agonist ivuxolimab. The clonotype comes from an adult with an advanced solid tumor such as melanoma, head and neck, liver or kidney cancer.

This chain's CDR3 is CASSPAGQGADTQYF. CDR3 nucleotides: TGTGCCAGCAGCCCTGCGGGACAGGGTGCAGATACGCAGTATTTT. This chain links TRBV7-6 with TRBJ2-3; 9 positions match TRBD1. The CDR3 runs to 15 residues. After removal of 5 bases from V and 4 bases from J, the junction contained 7 bases not matched to a gene. Per germline, CDR1 SGHVS and CDR2 FNYEAQ. Full variable domain (rest looked up from reference TRBV7-6 and TRBJ2-3): GAGVSQSPRYKVTKRGQDVALRCDPISGHVSLYWYRQALGQGPEFLTYFNYEAQQDKSGLPNDRFSAERPEGSISTLTIQRTEQRDSAMYRCASSPAGQGADTQYFGPGTRLTVL.